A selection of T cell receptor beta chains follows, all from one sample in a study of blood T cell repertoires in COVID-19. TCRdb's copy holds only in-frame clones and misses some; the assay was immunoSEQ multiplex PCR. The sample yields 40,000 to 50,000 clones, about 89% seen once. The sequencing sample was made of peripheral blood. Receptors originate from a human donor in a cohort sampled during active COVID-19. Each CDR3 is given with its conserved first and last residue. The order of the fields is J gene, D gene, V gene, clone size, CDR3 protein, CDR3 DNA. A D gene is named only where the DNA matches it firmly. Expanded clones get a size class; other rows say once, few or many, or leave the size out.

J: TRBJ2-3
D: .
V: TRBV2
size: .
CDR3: CASRGQLQYF
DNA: TGTGCCAGCAGAGGACAGTTGCAGTATTTT

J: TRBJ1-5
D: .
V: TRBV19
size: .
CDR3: CASGNRVDSNQPQHF
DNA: TGTGCCAGCGGGAACAGGGTCGATAGCAATCAGCCCCAGCATTTT

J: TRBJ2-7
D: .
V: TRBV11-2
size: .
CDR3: CASSLANINYEQYF
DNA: TGTGCCAGCAGCTTAGCGAACATAAACTACGAGCAGTACTTC

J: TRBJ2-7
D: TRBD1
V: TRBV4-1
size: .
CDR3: CASSPGTGSDEQYF
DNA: TGCGCCAGCAGCCCTGGGACAGGGTCGGACGAGCAGTACTTC

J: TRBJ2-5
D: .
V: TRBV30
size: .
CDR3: CAWSGSRGVQETQYF
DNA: TGTGCCTGGAGTGGGTCCCGCGGGGTCCAAGAGACCCAGTACTTC

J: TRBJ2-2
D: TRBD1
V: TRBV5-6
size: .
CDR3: CASSPGQVYAGELFF
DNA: TGTGCCAGCAGCCCGGGACAGGTCTACGCCGGGGAGCTGTTTTTT

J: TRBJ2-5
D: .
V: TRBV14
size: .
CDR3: CASSHGKTQYF
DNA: TGTGCCAGCAGCCACGGGAAGACCCAGTACTTC

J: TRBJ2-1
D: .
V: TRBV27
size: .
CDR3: CASSPLGGYNEQFF
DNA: TGTGCCAGCAGTCCGTTGGGAGGCTACAATGAGCAGTTCTTC

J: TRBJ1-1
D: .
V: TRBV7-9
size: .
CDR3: CASRKKGMNTEAFF
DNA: TGTGCCAGCAGAAAAAAGGGGATGAACACTGAAGCTTTCTTT

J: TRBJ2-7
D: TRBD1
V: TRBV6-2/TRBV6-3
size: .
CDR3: CASSYAGTGGYEQYF
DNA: TGTGCCAGCAGTTACGCCGGGACAGGGGGTTACGAGCAGTACTTC

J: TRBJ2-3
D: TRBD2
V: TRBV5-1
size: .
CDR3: CASSTGTSGGATDTQYF
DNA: TGCGCCAGCAGCACGGGGACTAGCGGGGGGGCTACAGATACGCAGTATTTT

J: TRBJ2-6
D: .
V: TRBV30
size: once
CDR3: CAWTGLLNSGANVLTF
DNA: TGTGCCTGGACAGGTCTTCTCAACTCTGGGGCCAACGTCCTGACTTTC

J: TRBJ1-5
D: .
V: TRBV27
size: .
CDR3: CASSEYNQPQHF
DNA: TGTGCCAGCAGTGAGTATAATCAGCCCCAGCATTTT

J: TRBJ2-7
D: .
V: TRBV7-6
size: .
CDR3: CASSDDIYEQYF
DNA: TGTGCCAGCAGCGACGACATATACGAGCAGTACTTC

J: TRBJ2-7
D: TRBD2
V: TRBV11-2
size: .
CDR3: CASSPGLAGGLSYEQYF
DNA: TGTGCCAGCAGCCCAGGACTAGCGGGAGGCCTCTCCTACGAGCAGTACTTC

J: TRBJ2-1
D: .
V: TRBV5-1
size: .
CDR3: CASSLDLQGKNEQFF
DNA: TGCGCCAGCAGCTTGGATTTGCAGGGGAAAAATGAGCAGTTCTTC

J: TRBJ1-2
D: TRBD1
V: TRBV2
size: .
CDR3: CASRTGTANNYGYTF
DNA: TGTGCCAGCAGGACCGGGACAGCCAATAACTATGGCTACACCTTC

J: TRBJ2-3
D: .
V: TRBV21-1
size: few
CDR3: CASSSGGELAVTPSTDTQYF
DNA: TGTGCCAGCAGCAGCGGGGGGGAACTAGCGGTTACCCCTAGCACAGATACGCAGTATTTT

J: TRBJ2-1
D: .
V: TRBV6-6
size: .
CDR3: CASSHQDRDNEQFF
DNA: TGTGCCAGCAGTCACCAGGACAGAGACAATGAGCAGTTCTTC

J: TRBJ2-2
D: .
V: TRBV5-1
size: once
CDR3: CASSMWARENTGELFF
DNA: TGCGCCAGCAGCATGTGGGCCAGGGAGAACACCGGGGAGCTGTTTTTT

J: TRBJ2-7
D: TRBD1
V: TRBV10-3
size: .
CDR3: CAIGPGQGAAEQYF
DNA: TGTGCCATCGGGCCAGGGCAGGGGGCGGCCGAGCAGTACTTC

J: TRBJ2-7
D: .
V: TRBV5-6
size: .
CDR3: CASMSGRAPYEQYF
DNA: TGTGCCAGCATGAGCGGGCGGGCTCCCTACGAGCAGTACTTC

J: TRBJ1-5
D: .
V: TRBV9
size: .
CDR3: CASNPHRGGSNQPQHF
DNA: TGTGCCAGCAACCCTCACAGAGGAGGCAGCAATCAGCCCCAGCATTTT

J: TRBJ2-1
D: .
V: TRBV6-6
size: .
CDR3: CASSYSRGAYNEQFF
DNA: TGTGCCAGCAGTTACTCTCGGGGGGCGTACAATGAGCAGTTCTTC

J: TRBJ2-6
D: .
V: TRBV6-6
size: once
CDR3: CASSYPNRAGANVLTF
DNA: TGTGCCAGCAGTTACCCAAACAGGGCTGGGGCCAACGTCCTGACTTTC

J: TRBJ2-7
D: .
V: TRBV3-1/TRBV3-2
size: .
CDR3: CASSQDAGSKYEQYF
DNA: TGTGCCAGCAGCCAAGATGCGGGAAGCAAATACGAGCAGTACTTC

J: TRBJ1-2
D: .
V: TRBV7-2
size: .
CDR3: CASRRRELGYGYTF
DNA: TGTGCCAGCAGAAGGAGGGAGCTGGGCTATGGCTACACCTTC

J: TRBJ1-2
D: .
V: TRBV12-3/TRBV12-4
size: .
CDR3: CASSSGLVGYTF
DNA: TGTGCCAGCAGTTCAGGCCTCGTTGGCTACACCTTC

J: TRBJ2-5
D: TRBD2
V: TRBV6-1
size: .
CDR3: CASSVNLAGSATGETQYF
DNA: TGTGCCAGCAGTGTAAATTTAGCGGGGAGCGCCACGGGTGAGACCCAGTACTTC

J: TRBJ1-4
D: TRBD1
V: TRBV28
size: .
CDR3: CASKITGAPNEKLFF
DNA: TGTGCCAGCAAAATCACAGGGGCCCCAAATGAAAAACTGTTTTTT

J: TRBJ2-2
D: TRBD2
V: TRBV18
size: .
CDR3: CASSLNSGSGSANTGELFF
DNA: TGTGCCAGCTCACTCAATAGCGGGAGCGGATCCGCGAACACCGGGGAGCTGTTTTTT

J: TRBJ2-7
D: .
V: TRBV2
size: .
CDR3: CASSESSGWEQYF
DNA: TGTGCCAGCAGTGAATCGTCGGGGTGGGAGCAGTACTTC

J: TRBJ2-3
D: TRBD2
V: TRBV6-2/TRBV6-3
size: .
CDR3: CASSYPSGGTDTQYF
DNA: TGTGCCAGCAGTTATCCCAGCGGGGGTACAGATACGCAGTATTTT

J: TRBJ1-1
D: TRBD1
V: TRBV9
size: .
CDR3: CASSASTTGGTEAFF
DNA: TGTGCCAGCAGCGCCTCAACGACAGGGGGGACTGAAGCTTTCTTT

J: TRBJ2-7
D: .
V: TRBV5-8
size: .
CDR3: CASSLVQGYEQYF
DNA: TGTGCCAGCAGCTTGGTCCAGGGATACGAGCAGTACTTC

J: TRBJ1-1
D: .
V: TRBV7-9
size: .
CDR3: CASSFGQPNTEAFF
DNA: TGTGCCAGCAGCTTCGGACAGCCTAACACTGAAGCTTTCTTT

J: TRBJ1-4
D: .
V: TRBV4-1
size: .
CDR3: CASSQIGGRGEKLFF
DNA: TGCGCCAGCAGCCAAATCGGGGGGAGAGGTGAAAAACTGTTTTTT

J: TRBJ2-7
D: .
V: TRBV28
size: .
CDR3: CASSLFRGYEQYF
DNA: TGTGCCAGCAGTTTGTTCAGGGGCTACGAGCAGTACTTC

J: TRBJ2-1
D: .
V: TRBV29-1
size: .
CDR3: CSVESISGPPRNEQFF
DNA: TGCAGCGTTGAATCGATTAGCGGCCCCCCTCGGAATGAGCAGTTCTTC

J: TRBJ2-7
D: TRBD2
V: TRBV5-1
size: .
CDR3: CASSQSGRLSYEQYF
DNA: TGCGCCAGCAGCCAGAGCGGGAGGCTCTCCTACGAGCAGTACTTC

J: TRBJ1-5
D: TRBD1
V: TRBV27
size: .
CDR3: CASSLGTVNQPQHF
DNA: TGTGCCAGCAGCCTCGGGACAGTGAATCAGCCCCAGCATTTT

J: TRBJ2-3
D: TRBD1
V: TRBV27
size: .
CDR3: CASSHGTGGPDTQYF
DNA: TGTGCCAGCAGTCACGGGACAGGGGGGCCGGATACGCAGTATTTT

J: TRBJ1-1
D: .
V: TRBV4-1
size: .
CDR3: CASSQVENTEAFF
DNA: TGCGCCAGCAGCCAAGTAGAGAACACTGAAGCTTTCTTT

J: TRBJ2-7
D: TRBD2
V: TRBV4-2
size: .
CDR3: CASSLEVAGSYEQYF
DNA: TGTGCCAGCAGTCTCGAGGTAGCGGGATCCTACGAGCAGTACTTC

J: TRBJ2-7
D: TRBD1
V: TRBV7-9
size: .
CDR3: CASSFTGGETYEQYF
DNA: TGTGCCAGCAGCTTTACAGGGGGCGAAACCTACGAGCAGTACTTC